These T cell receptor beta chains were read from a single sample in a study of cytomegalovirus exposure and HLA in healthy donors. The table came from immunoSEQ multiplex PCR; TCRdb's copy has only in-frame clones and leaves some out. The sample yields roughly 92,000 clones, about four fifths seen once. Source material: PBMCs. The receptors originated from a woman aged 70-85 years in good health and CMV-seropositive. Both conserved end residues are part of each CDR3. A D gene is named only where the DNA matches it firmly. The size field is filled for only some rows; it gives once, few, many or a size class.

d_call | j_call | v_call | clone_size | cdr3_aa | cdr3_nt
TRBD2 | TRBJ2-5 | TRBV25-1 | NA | CASSDRTSAQETQYF | TGTGCCAGCAGTGATAGGACTAGCGCCCAAGAGACCCAGTACTTC
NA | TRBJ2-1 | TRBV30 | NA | CAWSALLELHNEQFF | TGTGCCTGGAGTGCGTTACTAGAGCTGCACAATGAGCAGTTCTTC
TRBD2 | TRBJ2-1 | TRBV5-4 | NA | CASSTSGRTRTEQFF | TGTGCCAGCAGCACTAGCGGGAGGACCCGAACGGAGCAGTTCTTC
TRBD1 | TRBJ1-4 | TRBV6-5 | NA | CASSPGQGAPEKLFF | TGTGCCAGCAGCCCGGGACAGGGGGCACCTGAAAAACTGTTTTTT
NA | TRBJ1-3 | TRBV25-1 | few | CASRSVGQQAGNTIYF | TGTGCCAGCAGATCAGTCGGACAGCAAGCTGGAAACACCATATATTTT
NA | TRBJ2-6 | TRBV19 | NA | CASRDSESGANVLTF | TGTGCCAGTAGGGACTCAGAATCTGGGGCCAACGTCCTGACTTTC
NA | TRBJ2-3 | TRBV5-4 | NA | CASSLGARQSSTDTQYF | TGTGCCAGCAGCTTGGGCGCCAGGCAGTCTAGCACAGATACGCAGTATTTT
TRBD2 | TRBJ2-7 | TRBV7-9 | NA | CASSRKREIPYEQYF | TGCGCCAGCAGCCGTAAGCGGGAGATACCCTACGAGCAGTACTTC
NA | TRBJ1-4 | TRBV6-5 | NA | CASSYSRNEKLFF | TGTGCCAGCAGTTACTCGAGGAATGAAAAACTGTTTTTT
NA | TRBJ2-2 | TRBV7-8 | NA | CASTLMGAGSGELFF | TGTGCCAGCACCCTAATGGGGGCGGGTAGCGGGGAGCTGTTTTTT
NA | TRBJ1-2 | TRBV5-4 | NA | CASSVDHANYGYTF | TGTGCCAGCAGCGTAGATCACGCCAACTATGGCTACACCTTC
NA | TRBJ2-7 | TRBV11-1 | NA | CASSLGGSAVSYEQYF | TGTGCCAGCAGCTTAGGGGGCAGCGCCGTTTCCTACGAGCAGTACTTC
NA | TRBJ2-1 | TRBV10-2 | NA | CASSTTTPYNEQFF | TGCGCCAGCAGTACAACTACTCCCTACAATGAGCAGTTCTTC
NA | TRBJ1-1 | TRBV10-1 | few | CASSETGRIKTEAFF | TGCGCCAGCAGTGAGACAGGGCGGATAAAAACTGAAGCTTTCTTT
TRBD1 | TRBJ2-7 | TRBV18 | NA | CASSPERDRAGNYEQYF | TGTGCCAGCTCACCTGAAAGGGACAGGGCGGGCAATTACGAGCAGTACTTC
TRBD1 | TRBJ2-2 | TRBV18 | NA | CASSPPTGPPGELFF | TGTGCCAGCTCACCACCGACAGGGCCCCCCGGGGAGCTGTTTTTT
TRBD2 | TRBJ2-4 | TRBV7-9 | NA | CASALGGASGVAKNIQYF | TGTGCCAGCGCTTTAGGGGGGGCTAGCGGGGTAGCCAAAAACATTCAGTACTTC
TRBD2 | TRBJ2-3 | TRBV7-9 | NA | CAWPSAGGSTDTQYF | TGTGCTTGGCCGTCAGCGGGAGGCAGCACAGATACGCAGTATTTT
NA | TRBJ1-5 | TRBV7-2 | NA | CASSLARIQPQHF | TGTGCCAGCAGCTTAGCGCGGATACAGCCCCAGCATTTT
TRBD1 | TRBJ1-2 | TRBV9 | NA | CASSEGQGLYGYTF | TGTGCCAGCAGCGAAGGACAGGGTCTCTATGGCTACACCTTC
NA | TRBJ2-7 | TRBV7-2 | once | CASSPKGTYEQYF | TGTGCCAGCAGCCCGAAGGGGACCTACGAGCAGTACTTC
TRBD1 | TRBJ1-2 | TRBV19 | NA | CASNPQGAIYGYTF | TGTGCCAGTAATCCACAGGGGGCTATCTATGGCTACACCTTC
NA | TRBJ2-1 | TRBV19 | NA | CASSIVHDSYNEQFF | TGTGCCAGTAGTATAGTTCACGACAGCTACAATGAGCAGTTCTTC
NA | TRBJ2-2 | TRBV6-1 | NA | CASSIERNTGELFF | TGTGCCAGCTCTATAGAAAGGAACACCGGGGAGCTGTTTTTT
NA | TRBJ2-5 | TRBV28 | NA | CASNGGTNQETQYF | TGTGCCAGCAACGGAGGGACGAATCAAGAGACCCAGTACTTC
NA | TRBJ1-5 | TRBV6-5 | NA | CASSFSRLNQPQHF | TGTGCCAGCAGTTTCTCCAGACTCAATCAGCCCCAGCATTTT
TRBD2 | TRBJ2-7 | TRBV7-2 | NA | CASSSRLATEQYF | TGTGCCAGCAGCTCAAGACTAGCGACCGAGCAGTACTTC
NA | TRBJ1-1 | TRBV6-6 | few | CATAPRGWTEAFF | TGTGCCACCGCCCCAAGGGGATGGACTGAAGCTTTCTTT
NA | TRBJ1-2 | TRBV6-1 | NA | CASSEGGGYGYTF | TGTGCCAGCAGTGAAGGGGGGGGTTATGGCTACACCTTC
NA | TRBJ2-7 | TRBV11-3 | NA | CASSLNLQYEQYF | TGTGCCAGCAGCTTAAATCTCCAGTACGAGCAGTACTTC
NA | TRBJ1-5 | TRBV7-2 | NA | CASSPDPGNQPQHF | TGTGCCAGCAGCCCGGACCCGGGGAATCAGCCCCAGCATTTT
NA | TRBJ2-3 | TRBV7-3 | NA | CASSLMGGGLTDTQYF | TGTGCCAGCAGCTTAATGGGCGGGGGCTTGACAGATACGCAGTATTTT